The 28 T cell receptor beta chains listed next were all sequenced from one sample in a study of chemoradiotherapy in HPV16-positive cancers. Libraries were prepared by immunoSEQ multiplex PCR; TCRdb keeps only in-frame clonotypes and omits some of them. Here the sample spans 15,000 to 20,000 clones, more than 85% being singletons. The sequencing used blood, collected from a patient who underwent chemoradiotherapy. These receptor sequences come from a human donor with HPV-associated anogenital cancer.

There are a few counts of this clone. V and J are TRBV30 and TRBJ1-2; no clear D gene. Germline assignment: CDR1 GTSNPN and CDR2 SVGIG (reference sequence). V lost 0 bases and J lost 8, with 10 bases in between. The CDR3 length is 12 residues. As DNA, the CDR3 is TGTGCCTGGAGTGTTGGGTCTACGGGCTACACCTTC. Its protein is CAWSVGSTGYTF. Combining the CDR3 with reference TRBV30 and TRBJ1-2 gives the whole variable domain SQTIHQWPATLVQPVGSPLSLECTVEGTSNPNLYWYRQAAGRGLQLLFYSVGIGQISSEVPQNLSASRPQDRQFILSSKKLLLSDSGFYLCAWSVGSTGYTFGSGTRLTVV.

J is TRBJ2-4 and V is TRBV7-9, with D perhaps matching TRBD1 or TRBD2 (5 bases each). Trimming stripped 5 bases from V and 5 bases from J, with 16 bases between. In germline, CDR1 is SEHNR, CDR2 FQNEAQ (reference sequence). This CDR3 region has 15 residues. CDR3: CASSQPRGMENIQYF. CDR3 nucleotide sequence: TGTGCCAGCAGCCAACCCCGGGGCATGGAAAACATTCAGTACTTC.

The gene calls are TRBV11-2 and TRBJ2-2, with D tentatively TRBD2 (7 bases). V lost 3 bases to trimming and J lost 7 bases, with 18 bases between them. CDR1 SGHAT and CDR2 FQNNGV come from the germline V gene. This CDR3 spans 16 amino acids. In DNA form, the CDR3 reads TGTGCCAGCAGCTTCGGGGGGCCTCGGGTCGGCGGGGAGCTGTTTTTT. It yields the protein CASSFGGPRVGGELFF.

The table lists this clone with a count of one. The V call is TRBV7-2, the J call TRBJ1-1; 11 bases agree with TRBD1. The CDR3 is 16 residues long. Losses at the gene ends were 4 bases for V and 6 bases for J; bases not matched to a gene: 10. In germline, CDR1 is SGHTA, CDR2 FQGNSA. In nucleotides, the CDR3 is TGTGCCAGCAGCTCCCCTTCCGGGACAGGGGGGGCTGAAGCTTTCTTT. Protein: CASSSPSGTGGAEAFF.

The chain combines TRBV4-2 with TRBJ1-6; the D gene is possibly TRBD1 (5 bases). CDR3 size: 17 residues. V was clipped by 1 base and J by 3 bases, with 13 bases between them. Germline V gene sequence: CDR1 LGHNA, CDR2 YNFKEQ. CDR3 DNA: TGTGCCAGCAGCCAAGGCGTCAGGGATATCTATAATTCACCCCTCCACTTT. Translation: CASSQGVRDIYNSPLHF.

Worth noting for this clone: A single base separates this from a much larger clone, so it may be a read error. Other DNA sequences in this sample translate to the same CDR3. The genes are TRBV6-6 and TRBJ2-7; D unresolved. This CDR3 contains 9 residues. V was shortened by 5 bases and J by 7 bases, with 3 bases between the two germline ends. Germline V gene sequence: CDR1 MNHNY, CDR2 SVGAGI (reference sequence). CDR3 in amino acids: CASSVEQYF. CDR3 bases: TGTGCCAGCAGTGTAGAGCAGTACTTC.

J is TRBJ2-3 and V is TRBV25-1, with D unclear. The CDR3 covers 13 residues. Germline values: CDR1 MGHDK, CDR2 SYGVNS. V was cut by 1 base and J by 4 bases, with 6 bases left in between. CDR3: CASSEFGSDTQYF. The DNA for the CDR3 is TGTGCCAGCAGTGAATTTGGTTCAGATACGCAGTATTTT.

The chain combines TRBV5-1 with TRBJ2-2; unclear D gene. Trimming pared 1 base from V and 0 bases from J, leaving 7 bases between. The germline V gene encodes CDR1 SGHRS and CDR2 YFSETQ. This CDR3 comprises 15 residues. CDR3 coding DNA: TGCGCCAGCAGCTTGTACAGCGCGAACACCGGGGAGCTGTTTTTT. Encoded protein: CASSLYSANTGELFF.

The gene calls are TRBV10-1 and TRBJ1-1, with D uncertain. The CDR3 runs 13 residues. Trimming took off 3 bases at V and 6 bases at J, with 11 bases between the two ends. Germline assignment: CDR1 WNHNN and CDR2 SYGVQD (reference sequence). CDR3 sequence: CASSERGYAEAFF. In nucleotides, the CDR3 is TGCGCCAGCAGTGAACGAGGGTACGCTGAAGCTTTCTTT.

The chain links TRBV23-1 to TRBJ2-2; 12 bases align to TRBD2. TRBV23-1 has ORF status, its function being uncertain. J was trimmed by 5 bases and V by 3 bases; bases with no gene match: 10. This CDR3 region has 18 residues. The DNA of the CDR3 is TGCGCCAGCAGTCAGGCCGGACTAGCGGGGTTTCCAACCGGGGAGCTGTTTTTT. The encoded protein is CASSQAGLAGFPTGELFF.

The rearrangement joins TRBV7-8 to TRBJ1-1, with D hard to call. In germline, CDR1 is SGHVS, CDR2 FQNEAQ. This CDR3 is 15 amino acids long. Trimming took off 2 bases at V and 2 bases at J, with 12 bases between the two ends. The CDR3 DNA reads as TGTGCCAGCAGCTTATTTATGGGGAAAAACACTGAAGCTTTCTTT. Translation: CASSLFMGKNTEAFF.

This clone was detected a few times. This sequence joins TRBV19 and TRBJ1-2, with 7 bases that match TRBD1. The junction had 8 bases not matched to a gene; V was cut back by 5 bases and J by 2 bases. The CDR3 contains 15 residues. Looked up from germline, CDR1 is LNHDA and CDR2 is SQIVND (reference sequence). The CDR3 reads CASSDRAAGNYGYTF. The CDR3 nucleotides are TGTGCCAGTAGTGACAGGGCAGCGGGGAACTATGGCTACACCTTC.

The sample holds a few counts of this clone. Written as DNA, the CDR3 is TGTGCCAGTACGGACAGGAGGCAGCCCCAGCATTTT. Its protein product is CASTDRRQPQHF. The chain carries TRBV19 and TRBJ1-5; the match to TRBD1 covers 7 bases. Germline CDR1 reads LNHDA; CDR2 reads SQIVND (reference sequence). This CDR3 is 12 amino acids long. The J segment lost 7 bases and the V segment lost 7 bases, leaving 4 bases of the junction unmatched.

The gene calls are TRBV7-9 and TRBJ1-1; no firm D call. This CDR3 contains 13 residues. V was cut by 5 bases and J by 5 bases, with 12 bases left in between. CDR1 is SEHNR, CDR2 FQNEAQ, per germline (reference sequence). The CDR3 sequence is CASSQVSGTEAFF. The DNA of the CDR3 is TGTGCCAGCAGCCAGGTGTCGGGAACTGAAGCTTTCTTT.

The chain combines TRBV19 with TRBJ2-3, with D possibly matching TRBD2 (7 bases). This CDR3 region has 16 residues. V lost 2 bases and J 2 bases, leaving 14 bases between the germline ends. Germline-derived CDR1 and CDR2 are LNHDA and SQIVND (reference sequence). The CDR3 sequence is CASSILGGADTDTQYF. CDR3 coding DNA: TGTGCCAGTAGTATACTAGGGGGGGCCGACACAGATACGCAGTATTTT.

The gene calls are TRBV6-4 and TRBJ2-3; 8 nucleotides agree with TRBD2. Unmatched junction bases numbered 0, after V lost 3 bases and J lost 1 base. Germline V gene data show CDR1 as MRHNA and CDR2 as SNTAGT. The CDR3 sequence is 14 residues long. The CDR3 region is CASSERGGTDTQYF. For the CDR3, the DNA is TGTGCCAGCAGTGAGCGGGGGGGCACAGATACGCAGTATTTT.

The V call is TRBV14, the J call TRBJ1-1; D ambiguous. V lost 5 bases, J lost 4 bases, and 14 bases lay in between. The length of the CDR3 is 14 residues. Germline V gene data show CDR1 as SGHDN and CDR2 as FVKESK. The CDR3 DNA reads TGTGCCAGCAGCGAATCACAGTATAGCACTGAAGCTTTCTTT. This translates into CASSESQYSTEAFF.

This rearrangement joins TRBV2 to TRBJ2-1; 9 bases match TRBD2. The germline V gene has CDR1 SNHLY and CDR2 FYNNEI. The CDR3 runs to 15 residues. J lost 4 bases, V lost 8 bases, and 9 bases had no gene match. CDR3 sequence: CASVPSSGNYNEQFF. The DNA of the CDR3 is TGTGCCAGCGTTCCTTCTAGCGGGAATTACAATGAGCAGTTCTTC.

The chain is built from TRBV4-3 and TRBJ2-2; TRBD2 matches at 10 bases. CDR3 length: 17 residues. The V gene's germline CDR1 is LGHNA and CDR2 YSLEER. V lost 4 bases to trimming and J lost 2 bases; unmatched junction nucleotides: 7. CDR3 amino acids: CASSREAGGANTGELFF. The CDR3, as DNA: TGCGCCAGCAGCCGAGAAGCGGGGGGGGCCAACACCGGGGAGCTGTTTTTT.

The chain has TRBV5-1 and TRBJ1-2; 7 nucleotides match TRBD1. There are 17 residues in the CDR3. CDR1 and CDR2 (germline): SGHRS, YFSETQ. V dropped 4 bases and J dropped 2; count of bases not matched to a gene: 14. In nucleotides, the CDR3 is TGCGCCAGCAGCCCAGAGACAGGGAGAATACCGAACTATGGCTACACCTTC. Translated, it gives CASSPETGRIPNYGYTF.

The chain joins TRBV6-1 to TRBJ1-5, with D tentatively TRBD1 (6 bases). Germline V gene data show CDR1 as MNHNS and CDR2 as SASEGT. Trimming took off 7 bases at V and 6 bases at J, with 16 bases between the two ends. The CDR3 is 14 residues long. CDR3 in DNA: TGTGCCAGCATCCTAAGGGGGGGAACTCAGCCCCAGCATTTT. This codes for CASILRGGTQPQHF.

This chain uses TRBV27 with TRBJ2-7; no clear D gene. Per the germline V gene, CDR1 is MNHEY and CDR2 is SMNVEV (reference sequence). V lost 5 bases and J 3 bases, leaving 14 bases between the germline ends. The CDR3 has 14 residues. In nucleotides, the CDR3 is TGTGCCAGCAGTCCTCGCCCAGGAAGCTACGAGCAGTACGTC. Translating it yields CASSPRPGSYEQYV.

This chain joins TRBV5-6 and TRBJ1-5; 9 positions agree with TRBD1. The CDR3 extends over 15 amino acids. The V gene end was trimmed by 5 bases and the J gene end by 2 bases; junction bases not matched to a gene: 5. Germline V gene lookup returns CDR1 SGHDT and CDR2 YYEEEE. The CDR3 region is CASSHRGLGNQPQHF. In DNA, the CDR3 is TGTGCCAGCAGTCACAGGGGGCTCGGCAATCAGCCCCAGCATTTT.

The V gene is TRBV9, the J gene TRBJ2-5; D gene ambiguous. CDR3 length equals 12 residues. CDR1 and CDR2 from the germline V gene are SGDLS and YYNGEE. Trimming left V 4 bases short and J 14 bases short, with 18 bases between. CDR3 DNA sequence: TGTGCCAGCAGCTCAACCGGCACACTCTTCTACTTC. It yields the protein CASSSTGTLFYF.

The CDR3 region has the DNA TGCGCCAGCAGCCAAGACGGCTATGGCTACACCTTC. It translates to CASSQDGYGYTF. V and J are TRBV4-3 and TRBJ1-2; D is ambiguous. CDR1 and CDR2 (germline): LGHNA, YSLEER. Trimming shortened V by 0 bases and J by 4 bases, and 3 bases separated the two germline ends. This CDR3 spans 12 amino acids.

The CDR3 DNA sequence: TGTGCCATCAGGGGACAGGGGTCCCCTTCCTATGGCTACACCTTC. Amino acid sequence: CAIRGQGSPSYGYTF. The V call is TRBV10-3, the J call TRBJ1-2; 10 bases match TRBD1. The CDR3 extends over 15 amino acids. V lost 6 bases to trimming and J lost 4 bases; unmatched junction nucleotides: 8. CDR1 ENHRY and CDR2 SYGVKD come from the germline V gene.

This clone occurred once. The chain carries TRBV18 and TRBJ1-5, with D perhaps TRBD1 (6 bases). Germline CDR1 reads KGHSH; CDR2 reads LQKENI. The CDR3 consists of 16 residues. The V and J ends lost 3 bases and 7 bases respectively, with 19 bases between them. The CDR3: CASSPPDQGLRQPQHF. CDR3 in DNA: TGTGCCAGCTCACCTCCTGATCAGGGGCTCCGGCAGCCCCAGCATTTT.

The rearrangement uses TRBV4-3 and TRBJ1-2; TRBD1 matches 9 bases. V was clipped by 2 bases and J by 4 bases; unmatched bases: 14. The CDR3 runs to 18 residues. Germline-derived CDR1 and CDR2 are LGHNA and YSLEER. DNA of the CDR3: TGCGCCAGCAGCCAACAGTTCGGACAGGGGATTCGGGGCTATGGCTACACCTTC. Protein sequence: CASSQQFGQGIRGYGYTF.